This T cell receptor beta chain originates from a study of CD8+CD57+ T cells in acquired aplastic anemia. The germline V gene has CDR1 SNHLY and CDR2 FYNNEI. The CDR3 sequence is 14 residues long. V dropped 1 base and J dropped 11 bases, with 14 bases sitting between them. In regard to this clonotype: Its target is not known.

The study, taken as a whole, reports: Patients and controls shared some 30 CD8+ CDR3 sequences.

TCR beta VDJ and CDR3 profiling used genomic DNA as template. TCRdb re-analysed the reads in MiXCR, keeping a single row per CDR3 protein. The profile shows roughly 190,000 distinct CDR3 sequences, 50% to 55% of them singletons. Sequencing was performed on sorted CD4+, CD8+, or CD8+CD57+ T cells (not recorded which) from PBMCs. The sequence came from a human donor in good health, serving as a control. The V call is TRBV2, the J call TRBJ1-4; no reliable D call. The CDR3 here is CASSEGTLRGKLFF. In nucleotides, the CDR3 is TGTGCCAGCAGTGAAGGGACTCTTAGAGGGAAACTGTTTTTT.